This TCR beta chain came from a study of blood T cell repertoires in COVID-19. Study information: The origin of the acute and convalescent COVID-19 samples was the United States, Italy and Spain.

Trimming cost V 2 bases and J 5 bases; bases outside gene matches: 0. Germline V gene lookup returns CDR1 MNHEY and CDR2 SVGEGT. The CDR3 is 14 amino acids. The data were produced by immunoSEQ multiplex PCR, yet TCRdb's version contains in-frame clones alone and is incomplete. The table records about 300,000 clones, around 82% of them present only once. The specimen was peripheral blood. The receptor comes from a woman aged 50 to 60 who had recovered from COVID-19. The chain uses TRBV6-2 or TRBV6-3 and TRBJ2-2; 9 bases fit TRBD2. This chain's CDR3 is CASSYGLATGELFF. The CDR3 region has the DNA TGTGCCAGCAGTTACGGACTAGCGACCGGGGAGCTGTTTTTT.